This TCR beta chain was found in a study of cytomegalovirus exposure and HLA in healthy donors. Study results and limitations: While the bulk of TCR sequences proved rare, some public TCRs turned up in many donors. Later, an analysis showed that TCR beta chains associated with HLA were more clonally expanded than others that were equally common. Highest at DRB1 and lowest at HLA-C, TCR association rates differed among HLA loci in a later analysis.

PCR amplification relied on 60 Vbeta primers (plus 13 Jbeta primers). The repertoire was sequenced with immunoSEQ multiplex PCR; TCRdb's copy has only in-frame clones and lacks some. The repertoire has more than 110,000 clones, 80% of them found once; the top ten carry less than 1.5%. As to this clone: Its antigen is undetermined.

The receptor was isolated from a male donor in good health and CMV-seropositive. The sample was PBMCs.

CDR3 loop: CASSTVGLAAYEQYF. The CDR3 DNA follows: TGTGCCAGCAGCACCGTCGGACTAGCGGCGTACGAGCAGTACTTC. The rearrangement uses TRBV13 and TRBJ2-7, with 10 bases that match TRBD2. V lost 5 bases to trimming and J lost 4 bases; unmatched junction nucleotides: 8. The CDR3 runs to 15 residues. Germline values: CDR1 PRHDT, CDR2 FYEKMQ (reference sequence).